What follows describes a single T cell receptor beta chain. Its target is unknown. The CDR3 totals 14 residues. The V and J ends lost 4 bases and 6 bases respectively, with 16 bases between them. The germline V gene has CDR1 SGHNT and CDR2 YYREEE (reference sequence). Each CDR3 protein gets one entry after TCRdb re-called the reads with MiXCR. The data show 300,000 or so distinct CDR3 sequences, with more than 20% seen just once and 13% held by the top ten. The sample comes from a study of T cell repertoires in cytomegalovirus infection. Study as a whole: HLA-B-restricted CMV epitopes that are well studied, plus recently identified HLA-C-restricted ones, were used by the study. Evidence of both CMV infection and a matching HLA type came from public TCR beta signatures.

The chain has TRBV5-4 and TRBJ1-2; D remains unclear. This receptor was identified in a human donor in good health (CMV status not recorded). Some clones in this sample may be carry-over from other donors' samples. This specimen was cultured PBMCs, taken from culture after CMV antigen stimulation. DNA for the CDR3: TGTGCCAGCAGCCTGTGGGGTGGGGAAGATGGCTACACCTTC. Protein: CASSLWGGEDGYTF.